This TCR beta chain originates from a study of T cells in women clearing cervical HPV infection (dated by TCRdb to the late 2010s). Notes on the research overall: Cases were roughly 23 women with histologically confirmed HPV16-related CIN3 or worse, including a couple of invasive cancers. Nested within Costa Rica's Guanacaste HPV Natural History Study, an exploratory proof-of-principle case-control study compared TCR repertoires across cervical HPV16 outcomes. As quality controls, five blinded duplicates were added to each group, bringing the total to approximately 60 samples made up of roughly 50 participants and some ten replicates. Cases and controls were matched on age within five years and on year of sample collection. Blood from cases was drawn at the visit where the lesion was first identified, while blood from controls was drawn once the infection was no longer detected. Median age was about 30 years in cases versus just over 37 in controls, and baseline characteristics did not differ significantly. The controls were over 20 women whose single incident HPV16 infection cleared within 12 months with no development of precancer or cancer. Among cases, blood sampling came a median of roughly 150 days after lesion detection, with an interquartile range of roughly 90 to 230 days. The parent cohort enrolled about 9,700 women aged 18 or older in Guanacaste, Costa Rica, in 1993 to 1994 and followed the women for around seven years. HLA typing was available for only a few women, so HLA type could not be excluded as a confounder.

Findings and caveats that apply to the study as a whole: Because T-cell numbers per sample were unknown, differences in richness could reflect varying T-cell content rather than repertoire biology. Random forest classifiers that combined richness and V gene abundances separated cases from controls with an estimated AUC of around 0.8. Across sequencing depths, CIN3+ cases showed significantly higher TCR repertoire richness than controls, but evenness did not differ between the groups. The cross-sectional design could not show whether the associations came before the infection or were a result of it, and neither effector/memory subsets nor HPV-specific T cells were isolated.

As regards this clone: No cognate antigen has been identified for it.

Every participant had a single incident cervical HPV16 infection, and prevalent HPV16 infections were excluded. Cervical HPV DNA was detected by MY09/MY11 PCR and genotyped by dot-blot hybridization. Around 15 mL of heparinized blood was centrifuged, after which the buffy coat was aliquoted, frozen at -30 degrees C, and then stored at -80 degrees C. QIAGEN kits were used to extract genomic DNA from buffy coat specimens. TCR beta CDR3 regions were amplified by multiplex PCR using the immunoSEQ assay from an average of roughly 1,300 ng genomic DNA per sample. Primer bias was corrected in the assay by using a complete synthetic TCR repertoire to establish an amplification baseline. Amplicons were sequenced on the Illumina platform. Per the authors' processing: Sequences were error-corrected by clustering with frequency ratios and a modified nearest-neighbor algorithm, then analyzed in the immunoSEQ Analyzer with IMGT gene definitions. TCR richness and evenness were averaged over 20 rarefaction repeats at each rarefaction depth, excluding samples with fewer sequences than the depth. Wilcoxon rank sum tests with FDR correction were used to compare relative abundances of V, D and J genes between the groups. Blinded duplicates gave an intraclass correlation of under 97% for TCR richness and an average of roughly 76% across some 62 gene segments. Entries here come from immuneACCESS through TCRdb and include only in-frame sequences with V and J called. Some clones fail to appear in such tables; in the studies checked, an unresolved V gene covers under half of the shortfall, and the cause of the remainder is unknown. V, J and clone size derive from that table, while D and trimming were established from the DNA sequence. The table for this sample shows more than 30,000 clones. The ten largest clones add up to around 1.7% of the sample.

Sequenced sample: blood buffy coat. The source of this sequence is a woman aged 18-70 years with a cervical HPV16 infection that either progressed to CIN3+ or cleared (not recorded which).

This receptor carries the CDR3 CASNRDTYSGNTIYF. The sequenced CDR3 bases are TGTGCCAGCAACAGGGACACATACTCTGGAAACACC. The sequence is built from TRBV5-8 and TRBJ1-3, with TRBD1 perhaps the D gene, on 6 matching bases. The read ends 3 residues shy of where the CDR3 ends; the end is completed using the germline J gene. Per the germline V gene, SGHTS is the CDR1 and YDEGEE is the CDR2. Relative to germline, V is 6 bases shorter and J is 0 bases shorter, with 13 bases between their ends. From the cysteine up to the phenylalanine, the CDR3 has a length of 15 residues. Shown are 36 bases from within the CDR3, in frame from base 1. Beyond the CDR3, the reference TRBV5-8 and TRBJ1-3 genes provide the residues; the full variable domain reads: EAGVTQSPTHLIKTRGQQATLRCSPISGHTSVYWYQQALGLGLQFLLWYDEGEERNRGNFPPRFSGRQFPNYSSELNVNALELEDSALYLCASNRDTYSGNTIYFGEGSWLTVV.